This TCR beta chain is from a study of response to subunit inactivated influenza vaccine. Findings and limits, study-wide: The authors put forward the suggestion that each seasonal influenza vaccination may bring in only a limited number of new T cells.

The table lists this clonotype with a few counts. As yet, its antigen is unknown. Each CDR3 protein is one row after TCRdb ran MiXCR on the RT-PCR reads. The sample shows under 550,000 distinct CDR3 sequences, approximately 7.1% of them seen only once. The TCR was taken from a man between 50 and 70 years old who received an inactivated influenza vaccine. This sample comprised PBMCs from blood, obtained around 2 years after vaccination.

Here the CDR3 reads CASSLDSKIYEQYF. Written as DNA, the CDR3 is TGTGCCAGCAGCTTAGACTCAAAAATCTACGAGCAGTACTTC. V and J are TRBV7-2 and TRBJ2-7; D unresolved. This CDR3 contains 14 residues. Trimming stripped 1 base from V and 3 bases from J, with 10 bases between. Germline V gene data show CDR1 as SGHTA and CDR2 as FQGNSA. Complete variable domain (other parts from reference TRBV7-2 and TRBJ2-7): GAGVSQSPSNKVTEKGKDVELRCDPISGHTALYWYRQSLGQGLEFLIYFQGNSAPDKSGLPSDRFSAERTGGSVSTLTIQRTQQEDSAVYLCASSLDSKIYEQYFGPGTRLTVT.